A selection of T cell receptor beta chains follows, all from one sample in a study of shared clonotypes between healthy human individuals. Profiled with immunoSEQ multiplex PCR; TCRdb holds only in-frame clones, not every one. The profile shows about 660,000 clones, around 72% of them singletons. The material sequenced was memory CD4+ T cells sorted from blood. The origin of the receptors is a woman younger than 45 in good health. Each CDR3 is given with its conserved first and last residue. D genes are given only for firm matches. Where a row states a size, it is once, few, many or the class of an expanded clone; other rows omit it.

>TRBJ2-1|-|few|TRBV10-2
CASRRTGDGGEQFF
TGCGCCAGCAGACGGACGGGAGATGGAGGCGAGCAGTTCTTC
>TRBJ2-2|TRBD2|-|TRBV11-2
CASSRTSGRTGELFF
TGTGCCAGCAGCCGGACTAGCGGGAGAACCGGGGAGCTGTTTTTT
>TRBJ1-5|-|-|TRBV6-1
CASSEVKLLGNQPQHF
TGTGCCAGCAGTGAAGTTAAATTGTTAGGCAATCAGCCCCAGCATTTT
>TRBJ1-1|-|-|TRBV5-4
CASRQQGNTEAFF
TGTGCCAGCAGGCAACAGGGCAACACTGAAGCTTTCTTT
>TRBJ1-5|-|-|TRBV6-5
CASGRSNQPQHF
TGTGCCAGCGGGCGTAGCAATCAGCCCCAGCATTTT
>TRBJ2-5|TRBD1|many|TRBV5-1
CASSSGTAQETQYF
TGCGCCAGCAGTTCCGGGACAGCCCAAGAGACCCAGTACTTC
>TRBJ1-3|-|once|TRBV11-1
CASSFAGSGRNTIYF
TGTGCCAGCAGCTTCGCTGGGTCTGGACGGAACACCATATATTTT
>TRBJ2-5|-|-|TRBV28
CASSLSPRRRETQYF
TGTGCCAGCAGTTTATCCCCTAGACGCCGGGAGACCCAGTACTTC
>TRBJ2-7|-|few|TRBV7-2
CASSLVALVPREQYF
TGTGCCAGCAGCTTAGTCGCACTCGTTCCACGGGAGCAGTACTTC
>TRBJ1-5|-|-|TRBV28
CASSSLRGFGSNQPQHF
TGTGCCAGCAGTTCACTCAGGGGATTCGGAAGCAATCAGCCCCAGCATTTT
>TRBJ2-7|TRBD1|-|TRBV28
CASSPTGTGFDEQYF
TGTGCCAGCAGTCCCACCGGGACAGGGTTTGACGAGCAGTACTTC
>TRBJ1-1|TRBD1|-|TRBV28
CASSRHRGRGSEAFF
TGTGCCAGCAGCCGACACAGGGGGAGGGGTTCGGAAGCTTTCTTT
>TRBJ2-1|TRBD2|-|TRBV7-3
CASSRGTSGRGSEQFF
TGTGCCAGCAGCCGGGGGACTAGCGGGAGGGGTTCTGAGCAGTTCTTC
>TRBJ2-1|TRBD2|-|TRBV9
CASSPGTSGRANEQFF
TGTGCCAGCAGCCCCGGGACTAGCGGGAGGGCCAATGAGCAGTTCTTC
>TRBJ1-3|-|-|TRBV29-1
CSGLDTSSGNTIYF
TGCAGCGGCCTTGATACTTCCTCTGGAAACACCATATATTTT
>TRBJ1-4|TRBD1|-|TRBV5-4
CASSQGQGDEKLFF
TGTGCCAGCAGCCAGGGACAGGGAGATGAAAAACTGTTTTTT
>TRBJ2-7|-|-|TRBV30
CAWSVHQGNEQYF
TGTGCCTGGAGTGTACATCAGGGTAACGAGCAGTACTTC
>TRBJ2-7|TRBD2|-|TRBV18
CASSPVTSVYEQYF
TGTGCCAGCTCACCAGTGACTAGCGTCTACGAGCAGTACTTC
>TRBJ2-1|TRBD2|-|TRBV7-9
CASSQSGGSYNEQFF
TGTGCCAGCAGCCAAAGCGGGGGATCCTACAATGAGCAGTTCTTC
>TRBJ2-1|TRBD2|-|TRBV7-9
CASSLTGLAFTLGYNEQFF
TGTGCCAGCAGCTTAACGGGACTAGCGTTTACGCTAGGCTACAATGAGCAGTTCTTC
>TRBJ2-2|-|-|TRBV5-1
CASSDGRQANTGELFF
TGCGCCAGCAGCGATGGTAGACAGGCGAACACCGGGGAGCTGTTTTTT
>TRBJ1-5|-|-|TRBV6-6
CAARGRQGGQPQHF
TGTGCCGCTAGGGGGAGGCAGGGTGGGCAGCCCCAGCATTTT
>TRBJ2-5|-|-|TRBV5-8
CASSWGQGLQSPQYF
TGTGCCAGCAGCTGGGGGCAAGGACTACAGAGTCCCCAGTACTTC
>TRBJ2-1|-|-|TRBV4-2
CASSLEAESSYNEQFF
TGTGCCAGCAGCCTAGAGGCGGAGTCCTCCTACAATGAGCAGTTCTTC
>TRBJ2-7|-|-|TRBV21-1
CATRSGTYEQYF
TGTGCCACCCGTTCGGGCACCTACGAGCAGTACTTC
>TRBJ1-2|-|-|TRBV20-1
CRRGGDGYTF
TGCAGGAGGGGGGGAGATGGCTACACCTTC
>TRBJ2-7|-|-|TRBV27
CASSLSSGEQYF
TGTGCCAGCAGTTTATCCAGTGGCGAGCAGTACTTC
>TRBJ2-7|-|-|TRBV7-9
CASSVDPCEQYF
TGTGCCAGCAGCGTGGATCCCTGCGAGCAGTACTTC
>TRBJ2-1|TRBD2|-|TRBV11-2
CASGGLAGYNEQFF
TGTGCCAGCGGGGGGCTAGCGGGATACAATGAGCAGTTCTTC
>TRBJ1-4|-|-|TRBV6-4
CASSDRQVHTPNEKLFF
TGTGCCAGCAGTGATAGACAGGTACATACACCTAATGAAAAACTGTTTTTT
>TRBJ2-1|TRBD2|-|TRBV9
CASSVGVGPTSGRRRSYNEQFF
TGTGCCAGCAGCGTAGGAGTGGGGCCTACTAGCGGGAGAAGACGCTCCTACAATGAGCAGTTCTTC
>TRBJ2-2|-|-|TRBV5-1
CASSPAVSLPDQGELFF
TGCGCCAGCAGCCCGGCTGTGAGCCTACCCGACCAAGGGGAGCTGTTTTTT
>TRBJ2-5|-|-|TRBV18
CASGPSGHLRETQYF
TGTGCCAGCGGCCCTTCGGGACACCTCCGGGAGACCCAGTACTTC
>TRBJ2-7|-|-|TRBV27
CASSLSQGSEQYF
TGTGCCAGCAGTTTATCCCAGGGGTCCGAGCAGTACTTC
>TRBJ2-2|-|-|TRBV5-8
CASSVGVHNTGELFF
TGTGCCAGCAGCGTGGGGGTCCATAACACCGGGGAGCTGTTTTTT
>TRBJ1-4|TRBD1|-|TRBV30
CAWSYGQGGKLFF
TGTGCCTGGAGTTATGGACAGGGAGGAAAACTGTTTTTT
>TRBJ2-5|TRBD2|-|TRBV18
CASSERGLAVYF
TGTGCCAGCTCAGAAAGGGGACTAGCGGTATACTTC
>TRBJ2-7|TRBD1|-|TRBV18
CASSPRGTGTYEQYF
TGTGCCAGCTCACCACGCGGGACAGGAACCTACGAGCAGTACTTC
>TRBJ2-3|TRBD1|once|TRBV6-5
CASSRQGSDTQYF
TGTGCCAGCAGTCGACAGGGCTCAGATACGCAGTATTTT
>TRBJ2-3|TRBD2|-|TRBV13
CASSKLGTIGDTQYF
TGTGCCAGCAGCAAACTCGGGACTATCGGGGATACGCAGTATTTT
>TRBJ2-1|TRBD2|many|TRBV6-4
CASSDSTSGSNEQFF
TGTGCCAGCAGTGACTCGACTAGCGGGAGCAATGAGCAGTTCTTC
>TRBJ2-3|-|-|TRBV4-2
CASSQDRAGSSPGPDTQYF
TGTGCCAGCAGCCAAGATAGGGCGGGATCCTCACCCGGGCCAGATACGCAGTATTTT
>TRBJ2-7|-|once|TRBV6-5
CASSYGGVDPYEQYF
TGTGCCAGCAGTTACGGGGGAGTCGATCCCTACGAGCAGTACTTC
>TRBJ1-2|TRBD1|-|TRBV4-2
CASSQRTGDYGYTF
TGTGCCAGCAGCCAACGGACAGGGGACTATGGCTACACCTTC
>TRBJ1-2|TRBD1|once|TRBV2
CASSRTGFGYTF
TGTGCCAGCTCCCGGACAGGGTTTGGCTACACCTTC
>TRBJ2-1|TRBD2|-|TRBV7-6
CASSLSREEKFYNEQFF
TGTGCCAGCAGCTTATCGCGGGAGGAGAAGTTCTACAATGAGCAGTTCTTC
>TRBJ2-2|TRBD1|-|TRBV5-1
CASSQGTEGTGELFF
TGCGCCAGCAGCCAAGGGACAGAAGGGACCGGGGAGCTGTTTTTT
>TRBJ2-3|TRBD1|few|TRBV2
CASRRQGLSTDTQYF
TGTGCCAGCAGGCGACAGGGGTTAAGCACAGATACGCAGTATTTT
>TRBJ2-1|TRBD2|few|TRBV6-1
CASSVLAGSSYNEQFF
TGTGCCAGCAGTGTTTTAGCGGGGAGCTCCTACAATGAGCAGTTCTTC
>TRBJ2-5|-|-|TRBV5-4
CASSLVSVKNQVQYF
TGTGCCAGCAGCTTGGTCAGCGTAAAGAACCAAGTTCAGTACTTC
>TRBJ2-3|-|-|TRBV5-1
CASSLGQVVKTDTQYF
TGCGCCAGCAGCTTGGGACAGGTTGTAAAGACAGATACGCAGTATTTT
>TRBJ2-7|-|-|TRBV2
CASIAQRQYEQYF
TGTGCCAGCATAGCGCAGCGGCAATACGAGCAGTACTTC
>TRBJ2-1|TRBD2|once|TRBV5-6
CASSFFELAGEHEQFF
TGTGCCAGCAGCTTTTTTGAACTAGCGGGAGAACATGAGCAGTTCTTC
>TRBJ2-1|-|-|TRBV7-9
CASTRLEQGNEQFF
TGTGCCAGCACAAGACTAGAACAAGGCAATGAGCAGTTCTTC
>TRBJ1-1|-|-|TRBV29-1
CSGVAGGTEAFF
TGCAGCGGGGTTGCAGGCGGCACTGAAGCTTTCTTT
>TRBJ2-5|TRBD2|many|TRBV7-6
CASSLALAGSETQYF
TGTGCCAGCAGCCTCGCGCTAGCGGGATCAGAGACCCAGTACTTC
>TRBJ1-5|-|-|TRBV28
CASSPASKDQPQHF
TGTGCCAGCAGTCCTGCCAGTAAGGATCAGCCCCAGCATTTT
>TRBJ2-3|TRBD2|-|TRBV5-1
CASSLGLAGPTDTQYF
TGCGCCAGCAGCTTGGGACTAGCGGGGCCCACAGATACGCAGTATTTT
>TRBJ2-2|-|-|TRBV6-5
CASRMRSTGELFF
TGTGCCAGCAGGATGCGAAGCACCGGGGAGCTGTTTTTT